The 3 T cell receptor beta chains listed next were all sequenced from one sample in a study of shared clonotypes between healthy human individuals (dated by TCRdb to the early 2020s). CD8 naive samples consisted of CD45RO-negative cells that were positively selected for CCR7, yielding a CD45RA+CCR7+ population without TemRA cells. The method behind the library was the immunoSEQ multiplex PCR assay. This is the immuneACCESS table as TCRdb keeps it, with only in-frame sequences that have V and J called. A part of the clones is gone; compared with another copy, unresolved V genes explain less than half, and the rest is unexplained. The sample yields around 2,000,000 clones; about 95% were counted once. The ten biggest clones cover approximately 1.2% of the sample. Sequenced: naive CD8+ T cells sorted from blood. The cell subset or site label, read with the paper, signifies: CD45RA+CCR7+. These receptors were collected from a man between 18 and 35 years old in good health.

The V and J genes are TRBV6-5 and TRBJ1-2; D is possibly TRBD1 (5 bases). Trimming pared 2 bases from V and 3 bases from J, leaving 7 bases between. Germline CDR1 and CDR2: MNHEY and SVGAGI. This CDR3 contains 13 residues. DNA of the CDR3: TGTGCCAGCAGTTACCAGGGCTACTATGGCTACACCTTC. It codes for CASSYQGYYGYTF.

This clone was detected only once. The rearrangement links TRBV10-3 to TRBJ2-7, with 14 bases aligning to TRBD2. Germline-derived CDR1 and CDR2 are ENHRY and SYGVKD. The CDR3 consists of 16 residues. V lost 2 bases and J lost 3; bases outside the gene matches: 3. This CDR3 reads CAISEQGLAGVYEQYF. The DNA of the CDR3 is TGTGCCATCAGTGAGCAGGGACTAGCGGGAGTCTACGAGCAGTACTTC.

The V call is TRBV28, the J call TRBJ1-6, with D perhaps matching TRBD1 (5 bases). Looked up from germline, CDR1 is MDHEN and CDR2 is SYDVKM. V was clipped by 7 bases and J by 8 bases, with 15 bases between them. This CDR3 spans 14 amino acids. This CDR3 reads CASTWEGSYSPLHF. CDR3 nucleotides: TGTGCCAGCACCTGGGAGGGGTCTTATTCACCCCTCCACTTT. Based on the CDR3 plus reference TRBV28 and TRBJ1-6, the full variable domain is DVKVTQSSRYLVKRTGEKVFLECVQDMDHENMFWYRQDPGLGLRLIYFSYDVKMKEKGDIPEGYSVSREKKERFSLILESASTNQTSMYLCASTWEGSYSPLHFGNGTRLTVT.